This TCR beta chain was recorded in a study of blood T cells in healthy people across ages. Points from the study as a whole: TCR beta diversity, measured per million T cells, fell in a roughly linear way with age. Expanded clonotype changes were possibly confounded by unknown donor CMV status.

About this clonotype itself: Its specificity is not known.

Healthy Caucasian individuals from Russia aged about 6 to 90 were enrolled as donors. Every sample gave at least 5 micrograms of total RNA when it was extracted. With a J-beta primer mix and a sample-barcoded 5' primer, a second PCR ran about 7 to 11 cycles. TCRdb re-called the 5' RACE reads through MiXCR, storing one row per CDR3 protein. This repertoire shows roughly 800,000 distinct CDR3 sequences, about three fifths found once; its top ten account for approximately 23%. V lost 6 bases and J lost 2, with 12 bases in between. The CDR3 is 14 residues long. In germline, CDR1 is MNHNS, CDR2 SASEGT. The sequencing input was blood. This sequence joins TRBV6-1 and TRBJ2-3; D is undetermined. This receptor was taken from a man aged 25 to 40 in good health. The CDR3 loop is CASRTSEYTDTQYF. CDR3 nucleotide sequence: TGTGCCAGCAGGACCTCAGAGTACACAGATACGCAGTATTTT.